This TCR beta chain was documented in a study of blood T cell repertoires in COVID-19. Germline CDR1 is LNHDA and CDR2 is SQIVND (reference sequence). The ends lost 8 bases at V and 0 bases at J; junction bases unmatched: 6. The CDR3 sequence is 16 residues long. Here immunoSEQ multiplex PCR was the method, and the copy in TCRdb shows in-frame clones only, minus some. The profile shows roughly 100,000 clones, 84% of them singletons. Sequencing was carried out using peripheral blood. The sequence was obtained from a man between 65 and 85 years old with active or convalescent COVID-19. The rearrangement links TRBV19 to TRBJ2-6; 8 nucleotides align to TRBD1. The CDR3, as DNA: TGTGCCAGTGGAGGGGACAGGAGCTCTGGGGCCAACGTCCTGACTTTC. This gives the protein CASGGDRSSGANVLTF.